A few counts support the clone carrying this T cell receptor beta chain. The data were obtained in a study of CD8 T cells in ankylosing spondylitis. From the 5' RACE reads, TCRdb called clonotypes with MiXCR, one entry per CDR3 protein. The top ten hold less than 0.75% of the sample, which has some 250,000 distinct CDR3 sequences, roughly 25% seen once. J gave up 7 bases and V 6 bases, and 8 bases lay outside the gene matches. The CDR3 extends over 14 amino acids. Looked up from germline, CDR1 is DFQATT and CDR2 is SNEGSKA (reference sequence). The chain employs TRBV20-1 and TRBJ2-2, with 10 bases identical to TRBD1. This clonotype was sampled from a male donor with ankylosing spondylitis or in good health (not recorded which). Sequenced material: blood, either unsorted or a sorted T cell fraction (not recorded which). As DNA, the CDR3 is TGCAGTGCGGAGGACAGGGGGGGACACGGGGAGCTGTTTTTT. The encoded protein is CSAEDRGGHGELFF.